The present T cell receptor beta chain was sequenced within a study of blood T cell repertoires in COVID-19. Study overall: Italy, Spain and the United States were the sources of the convalescent and acute COVID-19 samples. Sources were T cells, B-cell-depleted T cells, or PBMCs; the material itself was cDNA or gDNA.

With regard to this clone: This sample also contains other DNA sequences that code for the same CDR3.

In the authors' methods: Amplified reference gene primers provided the basis for estimating nucleated cell counts. Generated by immunoSEQ multiplex PCR, the TCRdb table keeps only in-frame clones and is missing some. V and J calls and clone size are as listed in that table; D and trimming were resolved from the DNA. The profile shows approximately 300,000 clones, about 86% of them singletons. Germline V CDR1 and CDR2: KGHDR, SFDVKD. V gave up 3 bases and J gave up 6 bases; unmatched junction bases: 2. The CDR3 extends over 15 amino acids. This receptor was taken from a woman aged 45-60 years with acute or convalescent COVID-19. Sequenced material: peripheral blood. The V and J genes are TRBV24-1 and TRBJ2-1; 12 nucleotides match TRBD2. As DNA, the CDR3 is TGTGCCACCAGTGATCGGACTAGCGGGACCAATGAGCAGTTCTTC. Protein: CATSDRTSGTNEQFF.